These 20 T cell receptor beta chains share one sample of origin, sequenced in a study of early T cells in non-severe SARS-CoV-2 infection. From the 5' RACE reads, TCRdb called clonotypes with MiXCR, one entry per CDR3 protein. Of tens of thousands of distinct CDR3 sequences listed, roughly a tenth were seen once; the top ten hold just over 4.5%. Sequencing input: whole blood. All receptors come from an adult who was a healthcare worker with PCR-confirmed SARS-CoV-2 infection or an uninfected control (not recorded which).

This clonotype was observed a handful of times. This chain joins TRBV19 and TRBJ2-7, with D hard to call. Trimming removed 4 bases from V and 3 bases from J, with 7 bases in between. CDR3 size: 12 residues. Germline V gives CDR1 LNHDA, CDR2 SQIVND (reference sequence). The CDR3 coding sequence is TGTGCCAGTAGTAGCGACAACTACGAGCAGTACTTC. Translation: CASSSDNYEQYF.

This clonotype was counted a few times. The chain links TRBV30 to TRBJ1-4, with TRBD1 as a possible D gene (5 bases). Trimming left V 2 bases short and J 8 bases short, with 21 bases between. The CDR3 is 16 residues long. Per germline, CDR1 GTSNPN and CDR2 SVGIG (reference sequence). Here the CDR3 DNA reads TGTGCCTGGAGTCGAACCCCCGGGACTTGGGACGAAAAACTGTTTTTT. Protein: CAWSRTPGTWDEKLFF.

The chain uses TRBV7-2 and TRBJ2-5; 11 nucleotides align to TRBD2. The CDR3 sequence is 18 residues long. V lost 1 base and J lost 3; bases outside the gene matches: 10. CDR1 SGHTA and CDR2 FQGNSA come from the germline V gene. The CDR3 loop reads CASSLEIAGGMKKETQYF. The CDR3 DNA reads as TGTGCCAGCAGCTTAGAAATAGCGGGAGGGATGAAGAAAGAGACCCAGTACTTC.

CDR3 nucleotides: TGCAGTGCTAGAGATGTGGGACAGGCGGACGAGCAGTACTTC. Protein: CSARDVGQADEQYF. The chain links TRBV20-1 to TRBJ2-7, with 8 bases identical to TRBD1. Losses at the gene ends were 0 bases for V and 5 bases for J; bases not matched to a gene: 6. Looked up from germline, CDR1 is DFQATT and CDR2 is SNEGSKA (reference sequence). The CDR3 has 14 residues.

A few counts support this clonotype. The gene calls are TRBV4-3 and TRBJ2-3; possible D gene TRBD2, 6 bases. V lost 4 bases and J lost 6, with 14 bases in between. Germline lookup yields CDR1 LGHNA and CDR2 YSLEER. The length of the CDR3 is 14 residues. This CDR3 reads CASSRGDGPDTQYF. The CDR3 region has the DNA TGCGCCAGCAGCCGGGGGGACGGACCGGATACGCAGTATTTT.

This sequence joins TRBV10-3 and TRBJ1-2; D unclear. The CDR3 is made up of 16 amino acids. V lost 0 bases and J lost 5, with 16 bases in between. Germline-derived CDR1 and CDR2 are ENHRY and SYGVKD. The CDR3 spells CAISESQLRSYYGYTF. The CDR3 bases are TGTGCCATCAGTGAGTCGCAGCTAAGGTCCTATTATGGCTACACCTTC.

With regard to this clonotype: A much bigger clone sits one base away, suggesting this may be a read error. The chain joins TRBV12-3 or TRBV12-4 to TRBJ2-7; tentatively, D is TRBD2 (5 bases). This CDR3 has 14 amino acids. CDR3: CASSPGRASCEQYF. CDR3 bases: TGTGCCAGCAGTCCCGGGCGGGCCTCCTGCGAGCAGTACTTC.

This clonotype showed up many times. V gene TRBV29-1 combines with J gene TRBJ1-1, with 9 bases identical to TRBD1. J gave up 3 bases and V 7 bases, and 9 bases lay outside the gene matches. This CDR3 contains 14 residues. In germline, CDR1 is SQVTM, CDR2 ANQGSEA. The chain's CDR3 is CSASRTGDDTEAFF. The CDR3 DNA follows: TGCAGCGCTTCACGGACAGGGGATGACACTGAAGCTTTCTTT.

This clonotype occurred many times. The rearrangement uses TRBV5-1 and TRBJ2-3; 12 bases map to TRBD2. The V gene's germline CDR1 is SGHRS and CDR2 YFSETQ. The CDR3 runs to 17 residues. The trim removed 5 bases at V and 5 bases at J, leaving 12 bases unmatched. Here the CDR3 reads CASSRGLAGSVGDTQYF. The CDR3 nucleotides read TGCGCCAGCAGTCGAGGACTAGCGGGATCGGTGGGAGATACGCAGTATTTT.

This chain connects TRBV6-5 to TRBJ2-3; no clear D. CDR1 is MNHEY and CDR2 is SVGAGI in the germline V gene. The CDR3 covers 15 residues. V lost 3 bases to trimming and J lost 2 bases, with 12 bases between them. This CDR3 reads CASSYRPVHTDTQYF. The CDR3 DNA follows: TGTGCCAGCAGTTATCGGCCGGTTCACACAGATACGCAGTATTTT.

This clonotype was detected ten times or more. J is TRBJ2-1 and V is TRBV4-1, with no clear D. Germline assignment: CDR1 MGHRA and CDR2 YSYEKL. Trimming took 0 bases from V and 6 from J, leaving 12 bases between them. The CDR3 is 15 residues long. The CDR3 sequence is CASSQEWARPNEQFF. CDR3 bases: TGCGCCAGCAGCCAAGAGTGGGCCCGGCCCAATGAGCAGTTCTTC.

This clonotype was observed at least ten times. CDR3 protein: CASSPLVGGTEAFF. CDR3 DNA sequence: TGTGCCAGCAGTCCACTGGTGGGGGGGACTGAAGCTTTCTTT. The chain carries TRBV6-2 or TRBV6-3 and TRBJ1-1, with a possible D match to TRBD1 (5 bases). The V gene lost 5 bases and the J gene lost 5 bases, with 15 bases spanning the gap. This CDR3 contains 14 residues. Germline V lookup: CDR1 MNHEY, CDR2 SVGEGT.

This clonotype was recorded many times. The chain couples TRBV18 to TRBJ2-1; TRBD1 or TRBD2 may be the D gene (6 bases each). V gave up 5 bases and J gave up 7 bases, with 24 bases separating them. The CDR3 consists of 17 residues. Germline CDR1 is KGHSH and CDR2 is LQKENI. CDR3 DNA sequence: TGTGCCAGCTCAACGAGCATTGTGGGGGGCCTTAGGAATGAGCAGTTCTTC. Translation: CASSTSIVGGLRNEQFF.

This clonotype appeared many times. V and J are TRBV7-2 and TRBJ2-7; 8 positions match TRBD2. Trimming at V came to 7 bases and at J to 4 bases, leaving 15 bases not matched to a gene. The CDR3 contains 16 residues. The germline CDR1 and CDR2 sequences are SGHTA and FQGNSA. For the CDR3, the DNA is TGTGCCAGCACCACATTCGGGAGCGGGAGAGGTTACGAGCAGTACTTC. Translating gives CASTTFGSGRGYEQYF.

The chain joins TRBV5-6 to TRBJ2-2, with 11 bases fitting TRBD2. This CDR3 spans 16 amino acids. Losses at the gene ends were 4 bases for V and 5 bases for J; bases not matched to a gene: 7. The germline gives CDR1 SGHDT, CDR2 YYEEEE. The CDR3 reads CASSRPGLADTGELFF. In DNA, the CDR3 is TGTGCCAGCAGCCGGCCGGGACTAGCGGATACCGGGGAGCTGTTTTTT.

A few counts support this clonotype. The chain combines TRBV29-1 with TRBJ1-3, with D uncertain. CDR3 size: 13 residues. Trimming left V 1 base short and J 1 base short, with 5 bases between. Germline lookup yields CDR1 SQVTM and CDR2 ANQGSEA. The CDR3 reads CSVEGRSGNTIYF. The CDR3 region has the DNA TGCAGCGTTGAAGGCAGGTCTGGAAACACCATATATTTT. Using reference TRBV29-1 and TRBJ1-3 for the parts outside the CDR3, the full variable domain is SAVISQKPSRDICQRGTSLTIQCQVDSQVTMMFWYRQQPGQSLTLIATANQGSEATYESGFVIDKFPISRPNLTFSTLTVSNMSPEDSSIYLCSVEGRSGNTIYFGEGSWLTVV.

This clonotype was detected many times. This rearrangement joins TRBV4-1 to TRBJ2-1; D might be TRBD1 (5 bases). CDR3 length: 18 amino acids. Trimming pared 1 base from V and 2 bases from J, leaving 18 bases between. CDR1 and CDR2 (germline): MGHRA, YSYEKL. The CDR3 region is CASSQGARRQGAYNEQFF. The CDR3 nucleotides read TGCGCCAGCAGCCAAGGGGCCAGGCGGCAAGGGGCCTACAATGAGCAGTTCTTC.

The chain recombines TRBV12-3 or TRBV12-4 with TRBJ2-1, with 8 bases that match TRBD1. V lost 2 bases and J lost 14; bases outside the gene matches: 8. The CDR3 is 13 amino acids. The CDR3 DNA follows: TGTGCCAGCAGTTTACTATTCAACAGGGGGGAGTTCTTC. Its protein product is CASSLLFNRGEFF.

This clonotype was recorded a few times. The V gene is TRBV20-1, the J gene TRBJ2-1; weak D call: TRBD2 (5 bases). V dropped 0 bases and J dropped 8 bases, with 17 bases sitting between them. Germline values: CDR1 DFQATT, CDR2 SNEGSKA (reference sequence). The CDR3 length is 15 residues. CDR3 amino acids: CSARDYSGSVYEQFF. The CDR3 DNA reads as TGCAGTGCTAGAGATTATTCGGGGAGCGTATATGAGCAGTTCTTC.

In this sample, this clonotype turned up many times. J is TRBJ1-5 and V is TRBV18; tentatively, D is TRBD1 (5 bases). V gave up 3 bases and J gave up 4 bases, with 7 bases separating them. This CDR3 region has 13 residues. Germline values: CDR1 KGHSH, CDR2 LQKENI. The CDR3 loop is CASSPEGNQPQHF. The CDR3 bases are TGTGCCAGCTCACCGGAGGGGAATCAGCCCCAGCATTTT.